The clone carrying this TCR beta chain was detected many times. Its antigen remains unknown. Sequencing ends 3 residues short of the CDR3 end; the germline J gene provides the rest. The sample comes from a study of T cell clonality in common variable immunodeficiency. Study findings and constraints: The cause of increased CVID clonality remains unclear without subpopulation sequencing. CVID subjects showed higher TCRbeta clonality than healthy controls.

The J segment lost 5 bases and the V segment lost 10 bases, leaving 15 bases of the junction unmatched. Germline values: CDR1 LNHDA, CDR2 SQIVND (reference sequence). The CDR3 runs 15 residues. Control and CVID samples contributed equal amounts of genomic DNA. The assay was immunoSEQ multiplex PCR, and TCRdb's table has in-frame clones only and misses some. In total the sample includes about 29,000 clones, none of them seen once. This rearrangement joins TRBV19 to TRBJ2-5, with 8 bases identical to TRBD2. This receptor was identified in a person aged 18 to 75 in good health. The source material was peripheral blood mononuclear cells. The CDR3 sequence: CATAPDSGSGETQYF. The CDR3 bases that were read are TGTGCCACCGCACCCGACAGCGGGAGCGGTGAGACC.